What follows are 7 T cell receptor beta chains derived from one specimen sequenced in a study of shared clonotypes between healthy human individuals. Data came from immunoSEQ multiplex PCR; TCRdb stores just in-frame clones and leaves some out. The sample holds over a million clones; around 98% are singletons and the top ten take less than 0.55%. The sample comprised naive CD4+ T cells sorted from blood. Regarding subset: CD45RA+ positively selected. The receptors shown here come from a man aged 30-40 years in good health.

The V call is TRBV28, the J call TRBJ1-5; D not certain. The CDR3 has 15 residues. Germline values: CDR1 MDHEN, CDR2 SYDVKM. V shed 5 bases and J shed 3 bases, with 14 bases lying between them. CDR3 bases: TGTGCCAGCAGTAACCTTGGACGGAACAATCAGCCCCAGCATTTT. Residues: CASSNLGRNNQPQHF.

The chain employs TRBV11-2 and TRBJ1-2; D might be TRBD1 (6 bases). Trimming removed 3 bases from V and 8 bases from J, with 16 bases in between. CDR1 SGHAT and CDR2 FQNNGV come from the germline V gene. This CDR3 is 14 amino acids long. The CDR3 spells CASSFFRDNLGYTF. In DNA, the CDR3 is TGTGCCAGCAGCTTTTTCCGGGACAACCTAGGCTACACCTTC.

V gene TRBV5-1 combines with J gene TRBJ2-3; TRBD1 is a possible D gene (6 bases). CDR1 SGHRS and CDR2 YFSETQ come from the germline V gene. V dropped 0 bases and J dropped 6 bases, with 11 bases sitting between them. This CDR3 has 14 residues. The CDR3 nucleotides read TGCGCCAGCAGCTTGGACAGGGAACGGGATACGCAGTATTTT. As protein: CASSLDRERDTQYF.

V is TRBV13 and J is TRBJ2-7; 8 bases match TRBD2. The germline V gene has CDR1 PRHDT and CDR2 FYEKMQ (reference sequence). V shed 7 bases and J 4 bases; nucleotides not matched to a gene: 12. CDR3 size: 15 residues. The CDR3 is CASTESLAGFYEQYF. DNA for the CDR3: TGTGCCAGCACCGAGAGCCTAGCGGGCTTTTACGAGCAGTACTTC.

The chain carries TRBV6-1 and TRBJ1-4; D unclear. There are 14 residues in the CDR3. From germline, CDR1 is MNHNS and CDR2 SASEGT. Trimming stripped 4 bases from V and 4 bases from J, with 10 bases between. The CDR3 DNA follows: TGTGCCAGCAGTGTAAGTGAGAATAATGAAAAACTGTTTTTT. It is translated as CASSVSENNEKLFF.

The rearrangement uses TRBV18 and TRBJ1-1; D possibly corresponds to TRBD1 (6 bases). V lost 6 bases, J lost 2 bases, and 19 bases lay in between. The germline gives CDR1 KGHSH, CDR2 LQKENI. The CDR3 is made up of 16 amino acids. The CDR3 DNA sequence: TGTGCCAGCTCGTTTACGAGACAGGTGACAAACACTGAAGCTTTCTTT. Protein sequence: CASSFTRQVTNTEAFF. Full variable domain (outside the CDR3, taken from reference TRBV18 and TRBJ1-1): NAGVMQNPRHLVRRRGQEARLRCSPMKGHSHVYWYRQLPEEGLKFMVYLQKENIIDESGMPKERFSAEFPKEGPSILRIQQVVRGDSAAYFCASSFTRQVTNTEAFFGQGTRLTVV.

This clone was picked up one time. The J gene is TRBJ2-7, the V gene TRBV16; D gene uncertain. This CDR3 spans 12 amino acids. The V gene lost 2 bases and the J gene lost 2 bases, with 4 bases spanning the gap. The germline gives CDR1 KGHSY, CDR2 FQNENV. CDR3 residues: CASSQLTYEQYF. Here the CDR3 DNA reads TGTGCCAGCAGCCAACTGACCTACGAGCAGTACTTC.